This T cell receptor beta chain appears in the sequencing data of a study of blood T cell repertoires in COVID-19. This clone was seen just once. Sequencing was performed with immunoSEQ multiplex PCR; in TCRdb, only in-frame clones are kept and a portion is missing. Seen here are approximately 130,000 clones, about four fifths observed once, and the top ten hold about 9.5%. Trimming shortened V by 0 bases and J by 2 bases, and 6 bases separated the two germline ends. CDR1 and CDR2 from the germline V gene are LGHNA and YNFKEQ. This CDR3 is built from 14 residues. The TCR sequence derives from a man in his forties with active or convalescent COVID-19. The chain combines TRBV4-2 with TRBJ2-3; D call uncertain. Material for sequencing was peripheral blood. CDR3 loop: CASSQDFITDTQYF. The CDR3 bases are TGTGCCAGCAGCCAAGATTTCATCACAGATACGCAGTATTTT.